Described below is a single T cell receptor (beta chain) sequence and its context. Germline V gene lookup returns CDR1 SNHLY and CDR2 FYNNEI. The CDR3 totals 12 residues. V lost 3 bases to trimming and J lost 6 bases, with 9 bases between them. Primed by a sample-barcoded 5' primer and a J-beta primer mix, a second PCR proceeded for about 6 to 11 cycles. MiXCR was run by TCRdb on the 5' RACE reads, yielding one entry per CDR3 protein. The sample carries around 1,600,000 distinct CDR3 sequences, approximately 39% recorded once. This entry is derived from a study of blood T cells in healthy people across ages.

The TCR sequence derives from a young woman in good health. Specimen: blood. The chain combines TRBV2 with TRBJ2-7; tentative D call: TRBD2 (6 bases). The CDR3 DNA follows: TGTGCCAGCAGTGATGGGGGGAGCGAGCAGTACTTC. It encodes CASSDGGSEQYF.